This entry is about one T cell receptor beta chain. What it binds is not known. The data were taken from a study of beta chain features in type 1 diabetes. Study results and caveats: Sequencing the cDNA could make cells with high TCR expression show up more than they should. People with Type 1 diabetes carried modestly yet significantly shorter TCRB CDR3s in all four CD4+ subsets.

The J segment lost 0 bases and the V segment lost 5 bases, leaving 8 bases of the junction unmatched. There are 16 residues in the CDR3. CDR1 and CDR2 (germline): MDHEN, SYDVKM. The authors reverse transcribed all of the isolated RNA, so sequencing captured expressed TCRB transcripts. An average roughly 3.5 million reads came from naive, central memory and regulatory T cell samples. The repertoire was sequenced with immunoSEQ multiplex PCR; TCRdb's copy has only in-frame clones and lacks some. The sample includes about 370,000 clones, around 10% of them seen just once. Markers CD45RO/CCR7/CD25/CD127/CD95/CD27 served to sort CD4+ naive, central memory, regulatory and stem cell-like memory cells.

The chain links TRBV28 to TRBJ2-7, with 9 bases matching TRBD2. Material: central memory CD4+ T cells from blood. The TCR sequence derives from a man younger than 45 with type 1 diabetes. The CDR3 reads CASSALGRGGSYEQYF. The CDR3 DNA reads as TGTGCCAGCAGTGCTCTTGGGCGGGGGGGCTCCTACGAGCAGTACTTC.